This T cell receptor (beta chain) was identified during a study of shared clonotypes between healthy human individuals (dated by TCRdb to about 2020). Turning to the overall study: A couple of women and three men aged 18 to 49 years were included in the cohort. To estimate repertoire size and how much clonotypes are shared between individuals, the study performed deep sequencing of blood TCR repertoires from 4 to 6 healthy adults. Leukapheresis yielded between about 0.9 and 10 billion PBMCs per donor. For each donor, CD4 naive and CD4 memory were each run on three plates, CD8 naive on two plates, and CD8 memory on one plate. Different laboratories and diverse techniques were used to prepare libraries and sequence TCR repertoires, to increase sequencing depth and limit assay-specific biases. The paper's findings and limits, for the study overall: Sampling was restricted to blood, and TCR repertoires in tissues likely differ from the TCR repertoires found in blood. When several donors were compared, the shared fraction of clonotypes was about 5.5% for naive CD4, about 4% for naive CD8, 2.3% for memory CD4, and less than 0.5% for memory CD8. Incomplete sequencing was indicated by rarefaction of sorted-subset datasets, despite the large sequencing depth. Larger estimated clonotype richness was generally found for naive subsets than for memory subsets. Compared with non-shared clonotypes, the clonotypes found in all four sorted-subset donors had higher generation probabilities. Pairwise subsampling led to the expectation that sequencing depth would affect the degree of clonotype sharing among donors. Because the study included a small number of donors, the genetic and exposure-history diversity represented was limited.

A word on this clone: What this receptor recognizes is not known. No much larger clonotype is one base removed from it; base qualities were not supplied.

The donors were healthy, HIV-negative adults who had no recently reported acute infections or vaccinations. Every donor was a Caucasian adult living in Nashville, Tennessee, USA. CD4+ T cells were enriched by magnetic negative selection; naive cells were then positively selected on CD45RA, and the negative fraction formed the memory subset. Blood was collected by leukapheresis, and PBMCs were isolated by Ficoll-Histopaque density gradient centrifugation and then cryopreserved in liquid nitrogen vapor phase. Purity and quantity of every magnetically sorted T cell population were checked by analytical flow cytometry. Genomic DNA was isolated from every sorted fraction and measured by UV absorbance on a Nanodrop 2000c. Taken from cysteine to phenylalanine, the CDR3 has 15 residues. Only the CDR3 DNA stays, 45 bases, in frame from base 1. As encoded in the germline V gene, CDR1 is ENHRY while CDR2 is SYGVKD. V is shortened by 5 bases, J by 1 base, and the region joining them spans 14 bases.

Using the deep immunoSEQ assay, TCR CDR3 regions were amplified from genomic DNA by multiplex PCR. Extracted genomic DNA from each cell subset was distributed evenly across all wells of several immunoSEQ 96-well plates, and each plate was treated as a replicate. For sorted subsets, 200 to 250 ng of genomic DNA, equivalent to 25,000 to 35,000 T cell genomes, went into each replicate PCR. Purified libraries were measured with a Qubit 3.0 fluorometer, size-checked on a Bioanalyzer 2100, and measured again with the KAPA Library Quantification kit. Every immunoSEQ 96-well plate was sequenced on a dedicated single-read 150-cycle Illumina NextSeq 550 flow cell. In the authors' own workflow: Because only junctional sequences without quality scores were contained in the immunoSEQ output, filtering matching that applied to full-length reads could not be performed. Sequences were annotated with PyIR, a Python wrapper for IgBLAST v1.9, and V/J genes and CDR3 were assigned using IMGT germline references. Reads with weak V/J assignments (E-value above 1e-6), missing CDR3, stop codons, out-of-frame junctions, or ambiguous translated residues were removed. V3J clonotypes were defined as sequences sharing an identical inferred V gene, J gene, and CDR3 amino acid sequence. The percentage overlap between two repertoires was calculated by dividing the number of shared unique clonotypes by the size of the smaller repertoire. RTK rarefaction, the Chao1 estimator, and Recon v2.1 estimates of unobserved clonotypes were used to assess repertoire richness. For all TCRbeta clonotypes obtained by the gDNA method from four donors, generation probabilities were computed with OLGA. The immuneACCESS repertoire file appears here via TCRdb, limited to in-frame rearrangements. These files lack a portion of the clones; in checked studies, under half of the deficit traces to unresolved V genes, and the cause of the others is not known. That table furnishes V, J and clone size, whereas the DNA furnished D and trimming. The sample profile shows hundreds of thousands of clones; 96% of them were found once. Together, the top ten hold less than 0.06% of the sample.

The TCR originated in a woman in her 30s in good health. The V and J genes are TRBV10-3 and TRBJ2-5, with TRBD1 tentatively as D gene (5 bases match). Material: naive CD4+ T cells sorted from blood. This specimen's cell subset or site label, interpreted: CD45RA+ positively selected. The DNA sequence is TGTGCCATCAGTCCTTCCGACAGAGGCCAAGAGACCCAGTACTTC. This codes for CAISPSDRGQETQYF.